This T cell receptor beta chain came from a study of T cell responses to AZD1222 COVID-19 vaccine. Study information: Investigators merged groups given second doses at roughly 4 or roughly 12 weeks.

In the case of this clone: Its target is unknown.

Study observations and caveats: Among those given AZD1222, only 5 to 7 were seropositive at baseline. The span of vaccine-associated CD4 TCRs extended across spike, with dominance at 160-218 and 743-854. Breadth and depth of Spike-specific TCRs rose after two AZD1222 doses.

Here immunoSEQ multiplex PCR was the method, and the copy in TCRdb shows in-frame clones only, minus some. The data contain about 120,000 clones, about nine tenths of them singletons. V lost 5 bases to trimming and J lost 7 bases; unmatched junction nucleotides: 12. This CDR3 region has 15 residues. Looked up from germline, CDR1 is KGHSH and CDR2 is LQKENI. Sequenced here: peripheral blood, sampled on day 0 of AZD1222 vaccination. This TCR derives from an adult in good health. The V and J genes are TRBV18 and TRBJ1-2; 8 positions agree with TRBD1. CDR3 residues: CASSAITGQGRGYTF. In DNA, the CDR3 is TGTGCCAGCTCAGCAATAACAGGACAGGGTCGTGGCTACACCTTC.